This T cell receptor beta chain was obtained from a study of monozygotic twins with inflammatory bowel disease. From its re-call of the 5' RACE reads, TCRdb lists each CDR3 protein once, without DNA. Its table lists tens of thousands of distinct CDR3 sequences. With respect to this clonotype: Antigen specificity is unknown.

Study observations and caveats: The co-twins with IBD showed lower TCRbeta diversity (inverse Simpson) than their healthy siblings. Support was absent for any single strong signal or clonotype linked to IBD. Relative clonotype sharing with others was diminished in IBD patients versus healthy twins, particularly with disease activity.

Germline V CDR1 and CDR2: SQVTM, ANQGSEA. CDR3 length: 13 amino acids. This chain links TRBV29-1 with TRBJ1-5. This receptor was taken from a human donor with ulcerative colitis or Crohn's disease, or a healthy co-twin of an affected twin (not recorded which). Source material: blood. The CDR3 here is CSVASDSNQPQHF. Based on the CDR3 plus reference TRBV29-1 and TRBJ1-5, the full variable domain is SAVISQKPSRDICQRGTSLTIQCQVDSQVTMMFWYRQQPGQSLTLIATANQGSEATYESGFVIDKFPISRPNLTFSTLTVSNMSPEDSSIYLCSVASDSNQPQHFGDGTRLSIL.